This TCR beta chain was identified during a study of identical twins. Each donor was a healthy Caucasian. The CDR3 sequence is 17 residues long. V lost 0 bases and J 6 bases, leaving 17 bases between the germline ends. Germline-derived CDR1 and CDR2 are MNHEY and SVGAGI. This clonotype was observed a few times. Its target is unknown. Study-wide points: Fewer insertions were carried by abundant cord blood beta clonotypes, but none was seen in memory repertoires. Excess twin sharing in beta out-of-frame sequences was weaker.

Each CDR3 protein gets one entry after TCRdb re-called the 5' RACE reads with MiXCR. The sample yields roughly 720,000 distinct CDR3 sequences, 15% to 20% seen once. A further study also used this sample, focusing on T cells expressing NK-cell markers. That source reports: In roughly six donors, dominant CD3+CD56+NKG2C+ clonotypes ranked among the top 10 CD8+ clonotypes.

The chain uses TRBV6-5 and TRBJ2-2; D is unresolved. This receptor was identified in a woman between 18 and 30 years old in good health. Sequenced input: PBMCs. For the CDR3, the DNA is TGTGCCAGCAGTTACTCGGGTGCCAGATTACGTGCCGGGGAGCTGTTTTTT. Its protein product is CASSYSGARLRAGELFF.